One sample yielded the 28 T cell receptor beta chains listed below, sequenced in a study of CD4 and CD8 cells across lung adenocarcinoma regions (dated by TCRdb to the late 2010s). The method behind the library was PCR. The run used a HiSeq X Ten. TCRdb reworked the public reads: Q25 trimming with fastp, MiXCR clone assembly, productive beta chains retained. Rows merge per CDR3 protein into single entries with the most common DNA and genes. In this sample the table shows more than 15,000 distinct CDR3 sequences, roughly 46% of which occur a single time. The leading ten clones occupy roughly 19% of the sample. Sequenced: CD4+ T cells from the margin of a lung tumor. The sample's cell subset or site label is to be understood as: tumor margin region. The receptors originated from a male donor with lung adenocarcinoma. The CD4 and CD8 labels of this study may be unreliable.

This clonotype was observed many times. The CDR3 nucleotides are TGCGCCAGCAGTTCCCGGACAGACTATGGCTACACCTTC. It translates to CASSSRTDYGYTF. V usage is TRBV10-1 and J usage is TRBJ1-2, with a weak D call TRBD1 (6 bases). Germline CDR1 reads WNHNN; CDR2 reads SYGVQD (reference sequence). The V end was cut by 5 bases, the J end by 3 bases, with 10 bases between. The CDR3 totals 13 residues.

This clonotype counts as medium-sized (0.01 to 0.1%). The chain uses TRBV6-1 and TRBJ1-5, with 7 bases lining up with TRBD1. V lost 3 bases, J lost 3 bases, and 8 bases stayed unmatched. This CDR3 region has 16 residues. CDR1 is MNHNS, CDR2 SASEGT, per germline. The CDR3 sequence: CASSDLTGLFNQPQHF. The CDR3 nucleotides read TGTGCCAGCAGTGACTTGACAGGGTTGTTCAATCAGCCCCAGCATTTT.

This clonotype is labeled as medium-sized. The CDR3 region is CASSPRGPPETQYF. In nucleotides, the CDR3 is TGTGCCAGCAGCCCCAGGGGGCCCCCGGAGACCCAGTACTTC. V usage is TRBV6-1 and J usage is TRBJ2-5, with 8 positions matching TRBD1. Germline V CDR1 and CDR2: MNHNS, SASEGT. The CDR3 length is 14 residues. V lost 6 bases, J lost 5 bases, and 8 bases stayed unmatched.

By share, this clonotype ranks as medium-sized (0.01 to 0.1%). The chain couples TRBV27 to TRBJ2-5, with 8 nucleotides matching TRBD2. This CDR3 spans 16 amino acids. The junction had 11 bases not matched to a gene; V was cut back by 6 bases and J by 2 bases. CDR1 is MNHEY, CDR2 SMNVEV, per germline (reference sequence). The CDR3 DNA reads TGTGCCAGCAGCCCGGGACTAGTAAATCGACAAGAGACCCAGTACTTC. It encodes CASSPGLVNRQETQYF.

The rearrangement links TRBV24-1 to TRBJ2-1; D gene uncertain. The CDR3 has 13 amino acids. Trimming shortened V by 3 bases and J by 6 bases, and 8 bases separated the two germline ends. Germline assignment: CDR1 KGHDR and CDR2 SFDVKD. The CDR3 loop is CATSDEVGNEQFF. The CDR3 DNA is TGTGCCACCAGTGATGAGGTAGGCAATGAGCAGTTCTTC.

The rearrangement uses TRBV10-3 and TRBJ2-3; 15 bases align to TRBD2. CDR1 is ENHRY, CDR2 SYGVKD, per germline. The CDR3 has 16 amino acids. V trimming: 2 bases; J trimming: 7 bases; junction bases outside the gene matches: 4. The CDR3 DNA sequence: TGTGCCATCAGTGAGCCTGGGACTAGCGGGAGGTATACGCAGTATTTT. Translation: CAISEPGTSGRYTQYF.

The chain couples TRBV6-1 to TRBJ2-1; 12 bases are a match to TRBD2. Germline-derived CDR1 and CDR2 are MNHNS and SASEGT. The CDR3 consists of 15 residues. The junction had 7 bases not matched to a gene; V was cut back by 4 bases and J by 9 bases. The CDR3 coding sequence is TGTGCCAGCAGTGTAGCTAGCGGGGGGGCCGCTGAGCAGTTCTTC. It is translated as CASSVASGGAAEQFF.

The V gene is TRBV27, the J gene TRBJ2-5, with D perhaps TRBD1 (6 bases). The germline gives CDR1 MNHEY, CDR2 SMNVEV (reference sequence). This CDR3 has 12 amino acids. V was shortened by 4 bases and J by 7 bases, with 10 bases between the two germline ends. CDR3: CASSSLGGTQYF. The CDR3 DNA reads as TGTGCCAGCAGTTCCCTAGGGGGGACCCAGTACTTC.

As concerns this clonotype: One end of the junction varies from germline; a read error may be responsible. The J gene is TRBJ2-5, the V gene TRBV10-1; D might be TRBD2 (6 bases). CDR1 WNHNN and CDR2 SYGVQD come from the germline V gene (reference sequence). There are 17 residues in the CDR3. CDR3: CASCGAGGARDQDTQYF. In DNA form, the CDR3 reads TGCGCCAGCTGTGGGGCTGGAGGGGCGCGTGACCAAGATACGCAGTACTTT.

The chain is built from TRBV10-1 and TRBJ2-5, with D possibly TRBD2 on 7 matching bases. V lost 1 base, J lost 0 bases, and 21 bases lay in between. CDR1 and CDR2 (germline): WNHNN, SYGVQD (reference sequence). CDR3 length: 19 amino acids. The CDR3 sequence is CASSELVGGGGRDQETQYF. In DNA, the CDR3 is TGCGCCAGCAGTGAGTTAGTGGGGGGCGGGGGACGTGACCAAGAGACCCAGTACTTC.

The V gene is TRBV3-1, the J gene TRBJ1-1; D perhaps matches TRBD1 (5 bases). Trimming removed 1 base from V and 4 bases from J, with 7 bases in between. The CDR3 is made up of 13 amino acids. Germline loops: CDR1 LGHDT, CDR2 YNNKEL (reference sequence). This CDR3 is CASSQAQGTEAFF. Written as DNA, the CDR3 is TGTGCCAGCAGCCAAGCGCAGGGCACTGAAGCTTTCTTT.

This clonotype was found many times. The J gene is TRBJ1-2, the V gene TRBV6-1; D is unresolved. Per germline, CDR1 MNHNS and CDR2 SASEGT. The length of the CDR3 is 14 residues. The germline V and J ends were trimmed by 3 bases and 4 bases, with 12 bases remaining between them. CDR3 in DNA: TGTGCCAGCAGTGACGGAGGCGTGGTCTATGGCTACACCTTC. It translates to CASSDGGVVYGYTF.

The rearrangement joins TRBV4-1 to TRBJ2-3; D is possibly TRBD1 or TRBD2 (6 bases each). The CDR3 sequence is 16 residues long. V lost 7 bases and J 6 bases, leaving 23 bases between the germline ends. The germline gives CDR1 MGHRA, CDR2 YSYEKL. CDR3 sequence: CASTGLGGGVRDTQYF. CDR3 bases: TGCGCCAGCACGGGCCTAGGGGGAGGTGTCAGGGATACGCAGTATTTT.

This clonotype was seen repeatedly, ten times or more. CDR3 nucleotides: TGTGCCAGCTCCAGGGGACTAGAGTACGAGCAGTACTTC. This encodes CASSRGLEYEQYF. This chain connects TRBV6-1 to TRBJ2-5; TRBD2 matches 8 bases. The J call is doubtful: the DNA matches TRBJ2-7 better. The germline gives CDR1 MNHNS, CDR2 SASEGT. The CDR3 sequence is 13 residues long.

V and J are TRBV20-1 and TRBJ1-2, with TRBD1 identical over 8 bases. Germline CDR1 and CDR2: DFQATT and SNEGSKA (reference sequence). The CDR3 contains 17 residues. V gave up 0 bases and J gave up 3 bases; unmatched junction bases: 12. DNA for the CDR3: TGCAGTGCTAGAGATCCCCCAGGGGGCTTAGCCTACTATGGCTACACCTTC. This gives the protein CSARDPPGGLAYYGYTF.

The chain employs TRBV19 and TRBJ2-3; no firm D call. Germline values: CDR1 LNHDA, CDR2 SQIVND (reference sequence). Trimming pared 4 bases from V and 7 bases from J, leaving 12 bases between. This CDR3 contains 13 residues. The CDR3 DNA follows: TGTGCCAGTAGTACACTCGACACCTATACGCAGTATTTT. Translated, it gives CASSTLDTYTQYF.

On this clonotype: An end of the junction does not agree with germline; a read error may underlie this. This chain joins TRBV6-1 and TRBJ2-3; 9 nucleotides line up with TRBD2. Germline CDR1 MNHNS, CDR2 SASEGT. The CDR3 is 13 residues long. For the CDR3, the DNA is TGTGGGCGCGGGGGGGACGAGACAGAGACGCAGTATTTT. It specifies CGRGGDETETQYF.

Ten or more counts support this clonotype. The rearrangement links TRBV4-1 to TRBJ2-5, with 10 bases fitting TRBD1. The DNA end favors TRBJ2-7, so the J call may be wrong. Germline values: CDR1 MGHRA, CDR2 YSYEKL. The CDR3 totals 18 residues. The CDR3: CASSQDWDRGWEVDEQYF. The CDR3 nucleotides read TGCGCCAGCAGCCAAGATTGGGACAGGGGTTGGGAAGTCGACGAGCAGTACTTC.

This clonotype was observed many times. The chain carries TRBV20-1 and TRBJ2-1; 13 bases match TRBD2. Germline trimming cut 3 bases from V and 8 bases from J; bases unmatched to any gene: 7. Germline assignment: CDR1 DFQATT and CDR2 SNEGSKA (reference sequence). This CDR3 spans 15 amino acids. The CDR3 DNA reads as TGCAGTGCTAGCCAACGACTAGCGGGAGGCCATGAGCAGTTCTTC. This gives the protein CSASQRLAGGHEQFF.

This chain uses TRBV6-1 with TRBJ1-1, with D perhaps TRBD1 (6 bases). Germline V CDR1 and CDR2: MNHNS, SASEGT. Trimming removed 5 bases at V and 1 base at J, with 14 bases between. The CDR3 covers 15 residues. CDR3 DNA sequence: TGTGCCAGCAGTCCCGAGGGGGGGCAGAACACTGAAGCTTTCTTT. Its translation: CASSPEGGQNTEAFF.

The chain has TRBV6-1 and TRBJ1-2; D is uncertain. Germline V CDR1 and CDR2: MNHNS, SASEGT. The V gene lost 2 bases and the J gene lost 8 bases, with 15 bases spanning the gap. The CDR3 length is 14 residues. The CDR3 spells CASSEPGRLRGYTF. CDR3 in DNA: TGTGCCAGCAGTGAACCCGGAAGACTCCGGGGCTACACCTTC.

This clonotype has only a few counts. The V call is TRBV27, the J call TRBJ1-3; the D gene is possibly TRBD1 (6 bases). The V gene's germline CDR1 is MNHEY and CDR2 SMNVEV (reference sequence). The CDR3 totals 15 residues. Trimming left V 5 bases short and J 3 bases short, with 14 bases between. The DNA for the CDR3 is TGTGCCAGCAGTACCGCGGGGGCCGGTGGAAACACCATATATTTT. It yields the protein CASSTAGAGGNTIYF.

The V gene is TRBV6-1, the J gene TRBJ2-2, with D perhaps TRBD2 (5 bases). Germline-derived CDR1 and CDR2 are MNHNS and SASEGT. V lost 8 bases to trimming and J lost 13 bases, with 23 bases between them. The length of the CDR3 is 14 residues. This CDR3 is CASLLGVSTEALFF. The CDR3 region has the DNA TGTGCCAGCCTCCTCGGGGTGTCCACAGAGGCGCTGTTTTTT.

In regard to this clonotype: Because the CDR3's place on the DNA is in doubt, the DNA is left out and the CDR3 is given as listed by TCRdb. The rearrangement links TRBV10-2 to TRBJ2-3; the table's D call, TRBD1, was not checked against the DNA. 14 amino acids form the CDR3, both terminal residues included. The germline gives CDR1 WSHSY, CDR2 SAAADI. This CDR3 reads CAGWGLGATDTQYF.

The table lists this clonotype with many counts. The chain is built from TRBV6-5 and TRBJ2-5; D is undetermined. The CDR3 has 11 amino acids. In germline, CDR1 is MNHEY, CDR2 SVGAGI. V dropped 4 bases and J dropped 11 bases, with 11 bases sitting between them. The CDR3 here is CASSFKGEQYF. CDR3 coding DNA: TGTGCCAGCAGTTTTAAGGGTGAGCAGTACTTC.

The chain recombines TRBV10-2 with TRBJ2-3; the match to TRBD2 covers 10 bases. This CDR3 has 14 residues. CDR1 is WSHSY and CDR2 is SAAADI in the germline V gene. The CDR3 region is CAGSGGADQDTQYF. CDR3 sequence (DNA): TGCGCGGGCAGCGGGGGGGCTGACCAAGATACGCAGTATTTT.

This clonotype was observed once. The chain carries TRBV11-3 and TRBJ2-3, with TRBD1 matching over 8 bases. From germline, CDR1 is SGHNT and CDR2 YENEEA. After removal of 0 bases from V and 11 bases from J, the junction contained 4 bases not matched to a gene. This CDR3 is built from 13 residues. CDR3 region: CASSLDTGGLQYF. As DNA, the CDR3 is TGTGCCAGCAGCTTAGATACAGGGGGTTTGCAGTATTTT.

This rearrangement joins TRBV6-1 to TRBJ2-1; D unresolved. Trimming stripped 7 bases from V and 8 bases from J, with 9 bases between. Germline V gives CDR1 MNHNS, CDR2 SASEGT. This CDR3 is built from 11 residues. The CDR3 here is CASTALDEQFF. The CDR3, as DNA: TGTGCCAGCACCGCCCTCGATGAGCAGTTCTTC.